The rows below give T cell receptor beta chains drawn from one sample of a study of T cell changes during pregnancy in multiple sclerosis. Data came from immunoSEQ multiplex PCR; TCRdb stores just in-frame clones and leaves some out. The repertoire holds about 59,000 clones, with over 90% as singletons. Sequencing used CD8+ T cells from peripheral blood mononuclear cells, obtained in the third trimester of pregnancy. The receptors stem from a female donor with multiple sclerosis, enrolled in a pregnancy study. Both conserved end residues are part of each CDR3. D genes are given only for firm matches. Only some rows state a clone size, as once, few, many or a class for expanded clones.

TRBJ2-3 | - | TRBV15 | - | TGTGCCACCAGCAGAGTACCAGGGGTCCGCACAGATACGCAGTATTTT | CATSRVPGVRTDTQYF
TRBJ1-1 | - | TRBV5-1 | - | TGCGCCAGCAGCTCTTTAGCGGGTGAAGCTTTCTTT | CASSSLAGEAFF
TRBJ1-5 | few | TRBV7-9 | - | TGTGCCAGCAGGGGACCGGGAGCCAATCAGCCCCAGCATTTT | CASRGPGANQPQHF
TRBJ2-1 | - | TRBV10-3 | TRBD2 | TGTGCCATCAGGGGGACTAGCGGGAGGGCCCCCTACAATGAGCAGTTCTTC | CAIRGTSGRAPYNEQFF
TRBJ2-7 | - | TRBV11-1 | - | TGTGCCAGCAGCTCCACCCGGTGGTACGAGCAGTACTTC | CASSSTRWYEQYF
TRBJ2-5 | - | TRBV4-1 | - | TGCGCCAGCAGCCCTGGCCGGGGCCAAGAGACCCAGTACTTC | CASSPGRGQETQYF
TRBJ2-7 | - | TRBV9 | TRBD1 | TGTGCCAGCAGCGCCGAACCCCTGGGACAGGGGATGGACGAGCAGTACTTC | CASSAEPLGQGMDEQYF
TRBJ1-2 | - | TRBV6-1 | - | TGTGCCAGCAGTGAAGAGGGGGACTATGGCTACACCTTC | CASSEEGDYGYTF
TRBJ1-1 | - | TRBV2 | TRBD1 | TGTGCCAGCAGTGGGGACAGTCGTACTGAAGCTTTCTTT | CASSGDSRTEAFF
TRBJ2-7 | - | TRBV5-1 | - | TGCGCCAGCACAGCTGGAGAGGGCTCCTACGAGCAGTACTTC | CASTAGEGSYEQYF
TRBJ2-5 | - | TRBV11-2 | TRBD1 | TGTGCCAGCAGCTTAGGATTCCCAGGGGGCATCCAAGAGACCCAGTACTTC | CASSLGFPGGIQETQYF
TRBJ2-7 | - | TRBV5-4 | TRBD1 | TGTGCCAGCAGCCCCGACGGACAGGGGAGCTACGAGCAGTACTTC | CASSPDGQGSYEQYF
TRBJ2-3 | - | TRBV27 | TRBD1 | TGTGCCAGCAGTTTTCTGGCCGGGACAGGAATCACAGATACGCAGTATTTT | CASSFLAGTGITDTQYF
TRBJ2-3 | - | TRBV2 | - | TGTGCCAGCAGTGAAGGGCAGGCCCTTACGCAGTATTTT | CASSEGQALTQYF
TRBJ2-1 | - | TRBV7-9 | - | TGTGCCAGCAGCTTCACTGCCTCCTACAATGAGCAGTTCTTC | CASSFTASYNEQFF
TRBJ1-1 | - | TRBV11-2 | - | TGTGCCAGCAGCTTAGATCTCGGGGGGGTTGGCGCCGAAGCTTTCTTT | CASSLDLGGVGAEAFF
TRBJ2-2 | - | TRBV9 | TRBD2 | TGTGCCAGCAGGGAGGGACTAGCGGGGAACACCGGGGAGCTGTTTTTT | CASREGLAGNTGELFF
TRBJ2-1 | - | TRBV13 | TRBD2 | TGTGCCAGCAGCCGGCGACTAGCGGGGGAAAATGAGCAGTTCTTC | CASSRRLAGENEQFF
TRBJ2-7 | - | TRBV6-1 | TRBD2 | TGTGCCAGCGGGGGGGGCTACGAGCAGTACTTC | CASGGGYEQYF
TRBJ2-1 | - | TRBV5-6 | TRBD1 | TGTGCCAGCAGCTTGGCAGGGCAGGGGGCGGACAATGAGCAGTTCTTC | CASSLAGQGADNEQFF
TRBJ2-1 | - | TRBV30 | - | TGTGCCTGGTGGACATACAATGAGCAGTTCTTC | CAWWTYNEQFF
TRBJ1-5 | - | TRBV6-5 | - | TGTGCCAGCAGTTACGGGGCCAATCAGCCCCAGCATTTT | CASSYGANQPQHF
TRBJ1-4 | few | TRBV7-6 | TRBD1 | TGTGCCAGCAGCTCCGGGACAGGGGATGAAAAACTGTTTTTT | CASSSGTGDEKLFF
TRBJ2-5 | - | TRBV10-2 | TRBD1 | TGCGCCAGCATGTTAACAGGGGGAGAGACCCAGTACTTC | CASMLTGGETQYF
TRBJ2-7 | - | TRBV7-9 | TRBD1 | TGTGCCAGCAGCTTAGAGGTGGGACAGGGGGGTCGCGAGCAGTACTTC | CASSLEVGQGGREQYF
TRBJ1-2 | once | TRBV4-1 | - | TGCGCCAGCAGCCAAAATCTCTACACAGGGCCGACCTATAACTATGGCTACACCTTC | CASSQNLYTGPTYNYGYTF
TRBJ2-1 | - | TRBV27 | TRBD2 | TGTGCCAGCACCTTCGGCGGGAGTTACAATGAGCAGTTCTTC | CASTFGGSYNEQFF
TRBJ2-3 | - | TRBV4-1 | - | TGCGCCAGCAGCCGAGGAGGGGTACAGAGCACAGATACGCAGTATTTT | CASSRGGVQSTDTQYF
TRBJ2-7 | - | TRBV29-1 | - | TGCAGCGTTATGCAGAAGTACTACGAGCAGTACTTC | CSVMQKYYEQYF
TRBJ1-3 | once | TRBV25-1 | TRBD1 | TGTGCCAGCTGTGACAGGGGTGGAAACACCATATATTTT | CASCDRGGNTIYF
TRBJ1-2 | - | TRBV5-1 | - | TGCGCCAGCAGCATTGGGCCGGGAAGTGGCTACACCTTC | CASSIGPGSGYTF
TRBJ1-5 | - | TRBV5-6 | TRBD1 | TGTGCCAGCAGCTTGACAGGGGGCCAGCCCCAGCATTTT | CASSLTGGQPQHF
TRBJ2-7 | - | TRBV7-9 | - | TGTGCCAGCAGCCCCTACTCTAACGAGCAGTACTTC | CASSPYSNEQYF
TRBJ2-1 | - | TRBV5-1 | TRBD2 | TGCGCCAGCAGCTTGTGGGGTAGCGGGGACTCCTACAATGAGCAGTTCTTC | CASSLWGSGDSYNEQFF
TRBJ2-7 | - | TRBV7-8 | - | TGTGCCAGCAGCTTAGCGGGCACCTACGAGCAGTACTTC | CASSLAGTYEQYF
TRBJ1-2 | - | TRBV28 | - | TGTGCCAGCAGCCTTAGGGGGGGACTATCTATCTATGGCTACACCTTC | CASSLRGGLSIYGYTF
TRBJ2-7 | - | TRBV9 | - | TGTGCCAGCAGCGTTTCCGGGACTTCTTCAATCGGCGAGCAGTACTTC | CASSVSGTSSIGEQYF
TRBJ2-1 | - | TRBV7-9 | - | TGTGCCAGCAGCTTACCAGTAAGACAGCTTAATGAGCAGTTCTTC | CASSLPVRQLNEQFF
TRBJ2-6 | - | TRBV9 | - | TGTGCCAGCCCAAGAGGGTACAAACAAAGTCGGGCCAACGTCCTGACTTTC | CASPRGYKQSRANVLTF
TRBJ1-1 | - | TRBV12-5 | - | TGTGCTAGTGGTTTGGTAGTGAAGGCTGGGCTTGACACTGAAGCTTTCTTT | CASGLVVKAGLDTEAFF
TRBJ2-7 | - | TRBV27 | TRBD2 | TGTGCCAGCAGTTACCGGGAGGGGTACGAGCAGTACTTC | CASSYREGYEQYF